This T cell receptor beta chain came from a study of vaccination and CD4 T cells after COVID-19. Study as a whole: Overlapping spike peptides from SARS-CoV-2, HCoV-NL63, HCoV-OC43 and HCoV-229E served to stimulate the cells. Findings and limits, study-wide: A median of approximately 88% of reactive clones, in convalescent patients, became evident only post-vaccination.

Treatment given: roughly 10-day PBMC culture with coronavirus spike peptide pools or control peptides (ViraFEST assay). Using peptide pools, antigen-specific T cells were expanded in ViraFEST before TCRs were sequenced. Cultured CD4+ T-cell DNA underwent Oncomine TCR Beta short-read sequencing. TCRdb itself ran the PCR reads through MiXCR, one entry per CDR3 protein. This sample has about 18,000 distinct CDR3 sequences, with 40% to 50% found just once. Germline V CDR1 and CDR2: MNHEY, SVGAGI. The CDR3 is 14 amino acids. V was cut by 0 bases and J by 1 base, with 6 bases left in between. This clonotype has a handful of counts. Its antigen is as yet unknown.

The chain joins TRBV6-5 to TRBJ1-1; no clear D. This material consisted of CD4+ T cells from blood, cultured in vitro, taken before SARS-CoV-2 vaccination. This clonotype was sampled from a human donor who had recovered from COVID-19. CDR3 amino acids: CASSYSGRNTEAFF. For the CDR3, the DNA is TGTGCCAGCAGTTACTCGGGGAGGAACACTGAAGCTTTCTTT.